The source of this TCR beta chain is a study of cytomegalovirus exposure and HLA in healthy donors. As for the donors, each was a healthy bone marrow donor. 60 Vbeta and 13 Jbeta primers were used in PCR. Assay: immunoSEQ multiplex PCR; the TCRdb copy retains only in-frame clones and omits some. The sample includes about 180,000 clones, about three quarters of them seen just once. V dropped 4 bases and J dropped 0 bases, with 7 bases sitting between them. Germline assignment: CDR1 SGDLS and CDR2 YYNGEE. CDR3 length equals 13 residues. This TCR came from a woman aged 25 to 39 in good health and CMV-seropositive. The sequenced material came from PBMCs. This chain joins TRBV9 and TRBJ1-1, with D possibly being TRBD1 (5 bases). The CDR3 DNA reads TGTGCCAGCAGCTCGGACATGAACACTGAAGCTTTCTTT. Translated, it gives CASSSDMNTEAFF. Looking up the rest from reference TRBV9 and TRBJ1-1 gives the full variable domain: DSGVTQTPKHLITATGQRVTLRCSPRSGDLSVYWYQQSLDQGLQFLIQYYNGEERAKGNILERFSAQQFPDLHSELNLSSLELGDSALYFCASSSDMNTEAFFGQGTRLTVV.